The clone carrying this TCR beta chain was counted only a few times. This CDR3 region has 16 residues. Trimming removed 0 bases from V and 1 base from J; junction bases left unmatched: 1. Germline V gene lookup returns CDR1 SEHNR and CDR2 FQNEAQ (reference sequence). This record belongs to a study of blood T cell repertoires in COVID-19. TCRdb's table, derived via immunoSEQ multiplex PCR, lists solely in-frame clones and lacks some. In the table there are about 230,000 clones, 80% to 90% of which are singletons. The V gene is TRBV7-9, the J gene TRBJ2-3; 10 bases are a match to TRBD1. Sequenced input: peripheral blood. This TCR derives from a woman over 75 with COVID-19, enrolled during active disease. CDR3 DNA: TGTGCCAGCAGCTTAGCGACAGGGGGCCGCACAGATACGCAGTATTTT. This gives the protein CASSLATGGRTDTQYF.